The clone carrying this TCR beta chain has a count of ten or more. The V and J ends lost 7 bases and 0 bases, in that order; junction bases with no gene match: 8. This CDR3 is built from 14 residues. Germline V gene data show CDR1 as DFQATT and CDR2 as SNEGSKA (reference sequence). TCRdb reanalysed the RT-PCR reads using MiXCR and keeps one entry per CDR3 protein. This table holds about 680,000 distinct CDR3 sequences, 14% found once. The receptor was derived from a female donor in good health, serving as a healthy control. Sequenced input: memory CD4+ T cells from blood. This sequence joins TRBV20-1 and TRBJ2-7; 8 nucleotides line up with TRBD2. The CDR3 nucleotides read TGCAGTGTTAGGGAGGGACTAGTCTCCTACGAGCAGTACTTC. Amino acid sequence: CSVREGLVSYEQYF.